Listed below are T cell receptor beta chains from one sample, sequenced in a study of CD8 T cells in ankylosing spondylitis. TCRdb itself ran the 5' RACE reads through MiXCR, one entry per CDR3 protein. Of 30,000 to 45,000 distinct CDR3 sequences listed, approximately 15% are singletons. The sequenced sample was blood. The receptors come from a male donor with ankylosing spondylitis or in good health (not recorded which). The conserved cysteine and the conserved F or W are not part of the CDR3 here.

>TRBV5-1|TRBJ2-3
ASSSTAEDTQY
>TRBV29-1|TRBJ2-5
SVVLGGSKQETQY
>TRBV5-1|TRBJ1-1
ASSLGPTVNTEAF
>TRBV6-2/TRBV6-3|TRBJ2-4
ASSWGTGRNIQY
>TRBV6-6|TRBJ1-5
ASSVGGSSTGNQPQH
>TRBV14|TRBJ2-4
ASSQELGGFQY
>TRBV7-2|TRBJ2-5
ASSVMGGLQETQY
>TRBV5-1|TRBJ2-1
ASSFSGGIYNEQF
>TRBV5-6|TRBJ2-1
ASSLVVVSYNEQF
>TRBV7-2|TRBJ2-1
ASSIISSGHYNEQF